Listed below are T cell receptor beta chains from one sample, sequenced in a study of cytomegalovirus exposure and HLA in healthy donors. Measured with immunoSEQ multiplex PCR; TCRdb has only the in-frame clones, and not every one. The repertoire holds about 220,000 clones, with around 75% as singletons. The source material was PBMCs. These receptors came from a woman in her 30s in good health and CMV-seronegative. Each CDR3 is given with its conserved first and last residue. A D gene is named only where the DNA matches it firmly. Not all rows give a size; the values are once, few, many and, for expanded clones, a class.

D,size,J,V,CDR3,DNA
.,.,TRBJ2-2,TRBV7-9,CASSSPIGRDTSGELFF,TGTGCCAGCAGCTCCCCAATCGGCCGGGACACGAGCGGGGAGCTGTTTTTT
TRBD2,.,TRBJ2-2,TRBV19,CASSPSGTLIGELFF,TGTGCCAGTAGTCCTAGCGGGACTTTAATCGGGGAGCTGTTTTTT
.,.,TRBJ2-1,TRBV5-6,CASSLELVPSQFF,TGTGCCAGCAGCTTGGAGCTGGTTCCCTCCCAGTTCTTC
.,.,TRBJ1-4,TRBV4-1,CASSHPGGDEKLFF,TGCGCCAGCAGCCACCCCGGGGGAGATGAAAAACTGTTTTTT
.,.,TRBJ2-5,TRBV19,CASSNWTNQETQYF,TGTGCCAGTAGTAATTGGACTAACCAAGAGACCCAGTACTTC
TRBD2,.,TRBJ2-7,TRBV30,CAWRGERNEQYF,TGTGCCTGGCGGGGGGAGAGGAACGAGCAGTACTTC
TRBD2,.,TRBJ2-7,TRBV29-1,CSVVDLSGTSYEQYF,TGCAGCGTCGTTGACCTTAGCGGGACCTCCTACGAGCAGTACTTC
.,.,TRBJ1-1,TRBV9,CASSGPGDTEAFF,TGTGCCAGCAGCGGACCCGGGGATACTGAAGCTTTCTTT
.,.,TRBJ2-5,TRBV10-3,CAVSDQGRIQETQYF,TGTGCCGTCAGTGACCAGGGGCGGATTCAAGAGACCCAGTACTTC
TRBD2,.,TRBJ2-5,TRBV7-6,CVSSLRLAGFPRETQYF,TGTGTCAGCAGCCTGCGACTAGCGGGCTTCCCGAGGGAGACCCAGTACTTC
.,.,TRBJ2-3,TRBV5-1,CASTVGRGPDTQYF,TGCGCCAGCACGGTCGGGAGAGGCCCAGATACGCAGTATTTT
.,.,TRBJ2-5,TRBV7-9,CASSPDNQETQYF,TGTGCCAGCAGCCCGGACAACCAAGAGACCCAGTACTTC
TRBD1,.,TRBJ2-1,TRBV6-1,CASSPGTGGWYEQFF,TGTGCCAGCTCCCCCGGGACAGGGGGCTGGTATGAGCAGTTCTTC
TRBD1,.,TRBJ2-5,TRBV2,CASSEIRTGGGETQYF,TGTGCCAGCAGTGAAATCCGGACAGGGGGCGGTGAGACCCAGTACTTC
.,.,TRBJ2-7,TRBV5-1,CASRQDYEQYF,TGCGCCAGCAGGCAGGACTACGAGCAGTACTTC
TRBD1,.,TRBJ1-1,TRBV6-5,CASSLGTGGTEAFF,TGTGCCAGCAGTCTCGGGACAGGGGGCACTGAAGCTTTCTTT
TRBD1,once,TRBJ1-5,TRBV29-1,CSATTGDLNQPQHF,TGCAGCGCGACGACAGGGGACCTCAATCAGCCCCAGCATTTT
.,.,TRBJ2-1,TRBV2,CASSDERIYNEQFF,TGTGCCAGCAGTGACGAGCGGATATACAATGAGCAGTTCTTC
TRBD2,.,TRBJ2-2,TRBV5-5,CASTGTSGNTGELFF,TGTGCCAGCACTGGGACTAGCGGAAACACCGGGGAGCTGTTTTTT
TRBD2,.,TRBJ2-7,TRBV9,CASSVIAGGEAEQYF,TGTGCTAGCAGCGTCATCGCGGGGGGGGAAGCTGAGCAGTACTTC
TRBD2,.,TRBJ2-1,TRBV29-1,CSAGTSGNNEQFF,TGCAGCGCCGGGACTAGCGGAAACAATGAGCAGTTCTTC
.,.,TRBJ1-4,TRBV6-5,CASTTRVDNEKLFF,TGTGCCAGCACCACCAGGGTGGATAATGAAAAACTGTTTTTT
.,.,TRBJ2-7,TRBV6-5,CASSTDQGNEQYF,TGTGCCAGCAGCACCGATCAGGGGAACGAGCAGTACTTC
TRBD2,once,TRBJ2-7,TRBV10-3,CAISESGNSYEQYF,TGTGCCATCAGTGAAAGCGGGAACTCCTACGAGCAGTACTTC
.,few,TRBJ2-5,TRBV6-5,CASSYNLGETQYF,TGTGCCAGCAGTTACAATCTCGGAGAGACCCAGTACTTC
TRBD1,.,TRBJ1-5,TRBV30,CAWSVPHGQGVAQPQHF,TGTGCCTGGAGTGTACCCCACGGACAGGGAGTCGCTCAGCCCCAGCATTTT
.,.,TRBJ2-2,TRBV6-5,CASSSIDTSAGELFF,TGTGCCAGCAGTTCGATTGATACGTCGGCCGGGGAGCTGTTTTTT
.,.,TRBJ1-1,TRBV15,CATSREANTEAFF,TGTGCCACCAGCAGAGAGGCGAACACTGAAGCTTTCTTT